These T cell receptor beta chains were read from a single sample in a study of T-cell reconstitution after alpha-beta-depleted transplantation in children. TCRdb independently ran MiXCR on the PCR reads; one entry per CDR3 protein. The sample consists of 500,000 or so distinct CDR3 sequences, 30% to 35% of them appearing once. Sample: PBMCs from the stem cell graft donor, taken from the stem cell graft. The receptors here all came from a human donor who donated a stem cell graft to a child with aplastic anemia. The conserved cysteine and the conserved F or W are not part of the CDR3 here. The order of the fields is V gene, J gene, clone size, CDR3 protein. The listing skips clone size in some rows; elsewhere it reads once, few, many or a size class.

TRBV20-1	TRBJ2-1	.	SARDPPNQQF
TRBV7-8	TRBJ2-7	.	ASRVGSSTYEQY
TRBV20-1	TRBJ2-3	.	SARSGTSGTDTQY
TRBV20-1	TRBJ2-7	once	SASRDAASYEQY
TRBV29-1	TRBJ1-1	.	SSRTGTPNTEAF
TRBV4-2	TRBJ2-2	.	ASRPREGQNTGELF
TRBV29-1	TRBJ2-6	.	SVGAGRWEGRANVLT
TRBV19	TRBJ1-5	.	ASSIEGRGEH
TRBV23-1	TRBJ1-6	.	ASSQGVFYDLASSYNSPLH
TRBV20-1	TRBJ2-1	few	SARDVASGRYNEQF
TRBV5-1	TRBJ2-1	few	ASRGVGIRREDKDEQF
TRBV20-1	TRBJ2-1	.	SASPPAGGPEQF
TRBV29-1	TRBJ1-1	few	SVVRRGNTEAF
TRBV5-1	TRBJ1-1	.	ASSPLTRIVAF
TRBV11-2	TRBJ2-2	.	ASSTARAGELF
TRBV7-2	TRBJ2-1	.	ASSAAGPLADEQF
TRBV6-5	TRBJ1-5	.	ASSYIPGTVSNQPQH
TRBV5-1	TRBJ2-5	few	ASSSAGTQETQY
TRBV6-5	TRBJ1-5	.	ASSYGTGGFTSNQPQH
TRBV12-3/TRBV12-4	TRBJ1-5	.	ASSSQGVEANQPQH
TRBV7-9	TRBJ1-1	.	ASSPLRGHTEAF
TRBV5-1	TRBJ2-1	.	ASSGGLAGGVDNEQF
TRBV18	TRBJ2-1	.	ASSPALDSDNEQF
TRBV14	TRBJ2-7	.	ASSQKNPSELREQY
TRBV4-3	TRBJ2-5	.	ASSQDLVGTHAYQETQY
TRBV5-1	TRBJ2-7	.	ASSGKDRGNEQY
TRBV3-1	TRBJ1-1	.	ASSHQITLWATEAF
TRBV10-3	TRBJ1-4	.	AISEVQAEKLF
TRBV7-8	TRBJ1-4	.	ASSPDRSAGRNEKLF